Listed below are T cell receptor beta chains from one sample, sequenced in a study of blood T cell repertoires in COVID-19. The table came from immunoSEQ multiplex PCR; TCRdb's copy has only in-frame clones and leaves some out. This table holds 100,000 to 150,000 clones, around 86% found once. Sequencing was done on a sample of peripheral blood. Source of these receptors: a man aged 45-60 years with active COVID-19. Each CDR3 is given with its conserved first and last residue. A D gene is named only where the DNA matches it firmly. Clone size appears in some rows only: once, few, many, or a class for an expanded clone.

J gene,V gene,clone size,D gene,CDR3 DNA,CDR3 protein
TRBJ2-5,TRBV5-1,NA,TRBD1,TGCGCCAGCAGCCCGGGACAGACTCAAGAGACCCAGTACTTC,CASSPGQTQETQYF
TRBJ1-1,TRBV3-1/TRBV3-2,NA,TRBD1,TGTGCCAGCAGCCAAGTGGCGGGACAGAGTGAAGCTTTCTTT,CASSQVAGQSEAFF
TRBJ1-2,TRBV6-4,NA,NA,TGTGCCAGCAGTTCCCAGCCAGGGTTGGACTATGGCTACACCTTC,CASSSQPGLDYGYTF
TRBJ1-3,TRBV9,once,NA,TGTGCCAGCAGCGTGGGGGAGGGGCGTGGAAACACCATATATTTT,CASSVGEGRGNTIYF
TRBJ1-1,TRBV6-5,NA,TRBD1,TGTGCCAGCGTCGACAGGGGTTTGGACACTGAAGCTTTCTTT,CASVDRGLDTEAFF
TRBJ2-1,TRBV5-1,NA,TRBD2,TGCGCCAGCAGCCCGGGGGGAGGGAGCTCCTACAATGAGCAGTTCTTC,CASSPGGGSSYNEQFF
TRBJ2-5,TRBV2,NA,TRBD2,TGTGCCAGCAGTGAGAAGTCGCCGAGCGGGAGAGAGACCCAGTACTTC,CASSEKSPSGRETQYF
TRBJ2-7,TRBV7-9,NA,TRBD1,TGTGCCAGCAGCTGGGACAGGGGGCCGGGAGAGCAGTACTTC,CASSWDRGPGEQYF
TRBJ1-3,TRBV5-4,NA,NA,TGTGCCAGCAGCCAGAAAGGTCAGGGAACGATCTCTCTTGGAAACACCATATATTTT,CASSQKGQGTISLGNTIYF
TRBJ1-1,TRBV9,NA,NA,TGTGCCAGCAGTCCCACTCGGACAAGGGAGAACACTGAAGCTTTCTTT,CASSPTRTRENTEAFF
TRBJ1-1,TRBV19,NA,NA,TGTGCCAGTAGTATATTACAGGGGAACACTGAAGCTTTCTTT,CASSILQGNTEAFF
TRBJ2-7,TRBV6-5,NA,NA,TGTGCCAGCAGTTACCTAGCAGGGGACTACGAGCAGTACTTC,CASSYLAGDYEQYF
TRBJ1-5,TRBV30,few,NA,TGTGCCTGGGCCCCAGACAGCTTTAGCAATCAGCCCCAGCATTTT,CAWAPDSFSNQPQHF
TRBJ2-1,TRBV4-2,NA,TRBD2,TGTGCCAGCAGCCAAGAACTAGCGGGGGGGCAGGAGCAGTTCTTC,CASSQELAGGQEQFF
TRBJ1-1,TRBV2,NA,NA,TGTGCCAGCAGTCCCGACAGGATGAACACTGAAGCTTTCTTT,CASSPDRMNTEAFF
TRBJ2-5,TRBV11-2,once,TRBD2,TGTGCCAGCAGCTTAGATCATGAAACGGGGGGGCTAGGTGAGACCCAGTACTTC,CASSLDHETGGLGETQYF
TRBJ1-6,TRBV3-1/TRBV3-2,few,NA,TGTGCCAGCAGCCAGGGGGGTAGTAATTCACCCCTCCACTTT,CASSQGGSNSPLHF
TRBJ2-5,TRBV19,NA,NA,TGTGCCAGTAGTAGTCCGGGGATGGGGGAGACCCAGTACTTC,CASSSPGMGETQYF
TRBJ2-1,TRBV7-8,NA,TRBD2,TGTGCCAGCAGTATACCCCTCCGACTAGCGGGGGGGAACAATGAGCAGTTCTTC,CASSIPLRLAGGNNEQFF
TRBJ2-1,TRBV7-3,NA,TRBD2,TGTGCCAGCAGCTTCCCCGGGACGGGGGGATCCAATGAGCAGTTCTTC,CASSFPGTGGSNEQFF
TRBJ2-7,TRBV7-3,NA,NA,TGTGCCAGCAGCGACGGGGGGCCTGCTGTCGAGCAGTACTTC,CASSDGGPAVEQYF
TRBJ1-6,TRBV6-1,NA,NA,TGTGCCAGCAGTGAAACCACAGCAGATTCACCCCTCCACTTT,CASSETTADSPLHF
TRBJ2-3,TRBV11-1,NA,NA,TGTGCCAGCAGCTTAGCGGGTCGATCGGCGGGGGCCACAGATACGCAGTATTTT,CASSLAGRSAGATDTQYF
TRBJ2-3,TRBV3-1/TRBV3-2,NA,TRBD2,TGTGCCAGCAGCCAAGCCGGGAGGGCGCAGTATTTT,CASSQAGRAQYF
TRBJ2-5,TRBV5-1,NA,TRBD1,TGCGCCAGCAGCTTGAGCCCATCGGCTCAGGGGGCAAGGGAGACCCAGTACTTC,CASSLSPSAQGARETQYF
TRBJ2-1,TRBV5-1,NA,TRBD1,TGCGCCAGCAGCTTTGCAGGGGGCCACAATGAGCAGTTCTTC,CASSFAGGHNEQFF
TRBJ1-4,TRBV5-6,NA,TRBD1,TGTGCCAGCAGCTTGGGGACAGGGACTAATGAAAAACTGTTTTTT,CASSLGTGTNEKLFF
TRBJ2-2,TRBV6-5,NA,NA,TGTGCCAGCAGCTCCGGGACACCGAACACCGGGGAGCTGTTTTTT,CASSSGTPNTGELFF